In its sample, the clone carrying this TCR beta chain was seen a few times. The target antigen is unknown. CDR1 is MGHRA and CDR2 is YSYEKL in the germline V gene. V lost 0 bases to trimming and J lost 6 bases; unmatched junction nucleotides: 5. The CDR3 contains 15 residues. This record comes from a study of T cells in tuberculosis. Overall study findings and caveats: Active tuberculosis patients had shorter CDR3-alpha; the beta difference was nonsignificant. Cases with active tuberculosis were adults, while controls were adolescents.

The repertoire was sequenced with immunoSEQ multiplex PCR; TCRdb's copy has only in-frame clones and lacks some. Among 40,000 to 45,000 clones listed, approximately 94% were seen once. This chain links TRBV4-1 with TRBJ1-5; 7 bases are shared with TRBD1. The source of this sequence is a donor between 5 and 29 years old with latent tuberculosis or without tuberculosis infection. Some clones in this sample may be carry-over from other donors' samples. The sequenced sample consisted of PBMCs. Written as DNA, the CDR3 is TGCGCCAGCAGCCAAGATGGAGGGGGCAGTCAGCCCCAGCATTTT. Amino acids: CASSQDGGGSQPQHF.